The T cell receptor beta chain under discussion was sequenced for a study of T cell responses to AZD1222 COVID-19 vaccine. The protocol was immunoSEQ multiplex PCR, while the TCRdb copy is restricted to in-frame clones and leaves out a portion. The sample has 90,000 to 100,000 clones; roughly 88% are singletons. The TCR sequence derives from an adult in good health. Source: peripheral blood, taken on day 0 of AZD1222 vaccination.

The CDR3 region is CASSFPGRQSYEQYF. CDR3 nucleotide sequence: TGTGCCAGCAGCTTTCCTGGCAGGCAGTCCTACGAGCAGTACTTC. This chain uses TRBV7-9 with TRBJ2-7; no definite D call. Germline-derived CDR1 and CDR2 are SEHNR and FQNEAQ (reference sequence). The length of the CDR3 is 15 residues. Trimming left V 3 bases short and J 1 base short, with 13 bases between.